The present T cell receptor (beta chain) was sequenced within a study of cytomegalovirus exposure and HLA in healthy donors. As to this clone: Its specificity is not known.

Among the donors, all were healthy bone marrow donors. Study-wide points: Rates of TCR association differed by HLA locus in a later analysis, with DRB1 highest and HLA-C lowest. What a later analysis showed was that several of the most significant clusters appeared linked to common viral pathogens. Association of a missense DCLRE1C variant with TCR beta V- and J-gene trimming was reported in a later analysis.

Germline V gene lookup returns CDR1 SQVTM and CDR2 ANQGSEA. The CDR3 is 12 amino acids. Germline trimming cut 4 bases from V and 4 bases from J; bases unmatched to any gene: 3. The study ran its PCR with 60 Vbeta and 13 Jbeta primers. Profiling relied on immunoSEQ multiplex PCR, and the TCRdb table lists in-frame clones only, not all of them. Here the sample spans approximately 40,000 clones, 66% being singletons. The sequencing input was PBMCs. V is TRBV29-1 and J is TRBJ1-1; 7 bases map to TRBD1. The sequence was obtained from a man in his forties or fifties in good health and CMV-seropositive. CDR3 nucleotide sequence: TGCAGCGTTGGTCGACAGGGCACTGAAGCTTTCTTT. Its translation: CSVGRQGTEAFF.